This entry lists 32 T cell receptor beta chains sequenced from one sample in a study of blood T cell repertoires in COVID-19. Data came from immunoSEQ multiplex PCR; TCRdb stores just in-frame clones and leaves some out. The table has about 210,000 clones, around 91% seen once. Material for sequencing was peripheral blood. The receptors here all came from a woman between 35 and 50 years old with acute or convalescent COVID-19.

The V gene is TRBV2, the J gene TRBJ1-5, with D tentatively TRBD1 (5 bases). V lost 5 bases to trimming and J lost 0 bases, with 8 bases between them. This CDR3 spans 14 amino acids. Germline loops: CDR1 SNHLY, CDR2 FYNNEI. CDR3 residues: CASSRQYSNQPQHF. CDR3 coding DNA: TGTGCCAGCAGTAGACAGTATAGCAATCAGCCCCAGCATTTT.

The CDR3 spells CSVPGTALVNTEAFF. CDR3 coding DNA: TGCAGCGTTCCCGGGACAGCCCTGGTGAACACTGAAGCTTTCTTT. The chain employs TRBV29-1 and TRBJ1-1; 7 bases fit TRBD1. Trimming removed 5 bases from V and 0 bases from J; junction bases left unmatched: 9. CDR1 SQVTM and CDR2 ANQGSEA come from the germline V gene. The CDR3 covers 15 residues.

The CDR3 DNA reads as TGTGCCAGCAGCCGTCTCGGGGGACAGCATTTCACTGAAGCTTTCTTT. Its translation: CASSRLGGQHFTEAFF. This chain connects TRBV3-1 (or the pseudogene TRBV3-2) to TRBJ1-1; TRBD1 aligns across 7 bases. Germline trimming cut 4 bases from V and 4 bases from J; bases unmatched to any gene: 12. Looked up from germline, CDR1 is LGHDT and CDR2 is YNNKEL (reference sequence). The CDR3 spans 16 residues.

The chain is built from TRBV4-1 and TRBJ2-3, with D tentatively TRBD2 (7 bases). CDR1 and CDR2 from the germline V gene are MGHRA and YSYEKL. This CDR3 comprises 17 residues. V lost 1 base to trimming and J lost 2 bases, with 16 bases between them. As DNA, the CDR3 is TGCGCCAGCAGCCAAGGAGACTTAGGGGGGGCCACAGATACGCAGTATTTT. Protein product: CASSQGDLGGATDTQYF.

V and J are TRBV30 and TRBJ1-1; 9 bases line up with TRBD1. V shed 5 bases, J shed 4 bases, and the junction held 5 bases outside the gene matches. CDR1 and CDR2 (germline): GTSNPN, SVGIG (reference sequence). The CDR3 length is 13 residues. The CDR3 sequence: CAWDRGSFTEAFF. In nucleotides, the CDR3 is TGTGCCTGGGACAGGGGGTCATTCACTGAAGCTTTCTTT.

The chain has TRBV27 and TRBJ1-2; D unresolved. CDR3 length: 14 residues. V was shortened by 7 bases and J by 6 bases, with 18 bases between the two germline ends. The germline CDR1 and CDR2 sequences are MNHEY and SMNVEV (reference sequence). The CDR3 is CASKRGREADGYTF. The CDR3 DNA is TGTGCCAGCAAACGAGGGAGAGAAGCTGATGGCTACACCTTC.

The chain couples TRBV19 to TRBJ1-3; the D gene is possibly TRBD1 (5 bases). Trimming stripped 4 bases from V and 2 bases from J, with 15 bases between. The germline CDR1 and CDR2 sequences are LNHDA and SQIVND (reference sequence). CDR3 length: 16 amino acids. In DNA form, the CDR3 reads TGTGCCAGTAGTAGGGGACTCCAGGCCGCTGGAAACACCATATATTTT. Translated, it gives CASSRGLQAAGNTIYF.

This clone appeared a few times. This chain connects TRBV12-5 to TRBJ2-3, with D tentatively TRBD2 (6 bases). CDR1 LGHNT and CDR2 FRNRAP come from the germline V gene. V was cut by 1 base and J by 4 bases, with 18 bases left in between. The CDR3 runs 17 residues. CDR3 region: CASGLANTGLRADTQYF. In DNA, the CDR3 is TGTGCTAGTGGTTTGGCCAACACTGGACTAAGGGCAGATACGCAGTATTTT.

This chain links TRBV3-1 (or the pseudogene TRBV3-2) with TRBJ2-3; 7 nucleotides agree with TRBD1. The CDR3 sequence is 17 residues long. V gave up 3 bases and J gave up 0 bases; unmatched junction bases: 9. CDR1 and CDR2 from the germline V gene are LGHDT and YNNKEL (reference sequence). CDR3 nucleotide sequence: TGTGCCAGCAGCCATTCCGACAGGGTTTCTAGCACAGATACGCAGTATTTT. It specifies CASSHSDRVSSTDTQYF.

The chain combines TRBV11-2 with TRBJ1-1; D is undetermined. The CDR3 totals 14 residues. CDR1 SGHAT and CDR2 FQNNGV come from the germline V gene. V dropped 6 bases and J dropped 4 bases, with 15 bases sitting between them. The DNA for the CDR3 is TGTGCCAGCAGACTACTGGGTGGATCCACTGAAGCTTTCTTT. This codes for CASRLLGGSTEAFF.

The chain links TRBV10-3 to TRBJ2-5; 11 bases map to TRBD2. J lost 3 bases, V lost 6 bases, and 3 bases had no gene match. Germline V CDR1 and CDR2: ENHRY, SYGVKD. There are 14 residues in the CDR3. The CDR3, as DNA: TGTGCCATCAGGGGACTAGCGGAGAAAGAGACCCAGTACTTC. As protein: CAIRGLAEKETQYF.

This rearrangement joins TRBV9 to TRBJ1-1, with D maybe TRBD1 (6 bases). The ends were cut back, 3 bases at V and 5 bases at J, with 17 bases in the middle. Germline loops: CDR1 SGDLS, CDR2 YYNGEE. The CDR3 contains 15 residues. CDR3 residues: CASSARGGQRTEAFF. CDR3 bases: TGTGCCAGCAGCGCCCGGGGGGGGCAAAGGACTGAAGCTTTCTTT.

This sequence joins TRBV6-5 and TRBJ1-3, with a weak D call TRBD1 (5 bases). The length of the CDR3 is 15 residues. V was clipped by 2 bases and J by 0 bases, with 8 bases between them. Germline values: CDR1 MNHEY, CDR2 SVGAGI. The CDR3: CASSYQGYSGNTIYF. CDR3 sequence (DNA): TGTGCCAGCAGTTACCAGGGTTACTCTGGAAACACCATATATTTT.

CDR3 sequence reads: CASSHGQGRGTEAFF. The CDR3 DNA reads TGTGCCAGCAGCCACGGACAGGGGCGCGGCACTGAAGCTTTCTTT. The rearrangement links TRBV14 to TRBJ1-1; the match to TRBD1 covers 9 bases. The CDR3 has 15 residues. The trim removed 3 bases at V and 4 bases at J, leaving 6 bases unmatched. Per the germline V gene, CDR1 is SGHDN and CDR2 is FVKESK.

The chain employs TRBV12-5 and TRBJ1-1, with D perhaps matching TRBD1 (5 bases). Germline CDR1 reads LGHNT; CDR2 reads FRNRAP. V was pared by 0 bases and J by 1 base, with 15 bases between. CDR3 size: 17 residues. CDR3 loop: CASGLVPWGISNTEAFF. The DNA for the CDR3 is TGTGCTAGTGGTTTGGTACCGTGGGGCATATCGAACACTGAAGCTTTCTTT.

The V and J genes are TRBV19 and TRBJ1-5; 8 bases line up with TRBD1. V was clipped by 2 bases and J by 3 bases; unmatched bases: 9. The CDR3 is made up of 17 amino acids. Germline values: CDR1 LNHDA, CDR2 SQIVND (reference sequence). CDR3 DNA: TGTGCCAGTAGTATACGGAGAGGACAGGGAGTCAATCAGCCCCAGCATTTT. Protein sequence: CASSIRRGQGVNQPQHF.

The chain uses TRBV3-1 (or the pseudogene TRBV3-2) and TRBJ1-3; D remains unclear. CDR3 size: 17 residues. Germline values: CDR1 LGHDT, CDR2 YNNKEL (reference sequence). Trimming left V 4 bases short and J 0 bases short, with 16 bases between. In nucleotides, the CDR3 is TGTGCCAGCAGCCCGCGCCCCCCCTACAGCTCTGGAAACACCATATATTTT. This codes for CASSPRPPYSSGNTIYF.

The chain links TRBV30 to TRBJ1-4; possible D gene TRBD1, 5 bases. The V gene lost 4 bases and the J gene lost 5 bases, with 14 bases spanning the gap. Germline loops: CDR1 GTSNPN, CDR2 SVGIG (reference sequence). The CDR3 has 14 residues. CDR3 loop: CAWTWGGSNEKLFF. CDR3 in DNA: TGTGCCTGGACCTGGGGCGGATCGAATGAAAAACTGTTTTTT.

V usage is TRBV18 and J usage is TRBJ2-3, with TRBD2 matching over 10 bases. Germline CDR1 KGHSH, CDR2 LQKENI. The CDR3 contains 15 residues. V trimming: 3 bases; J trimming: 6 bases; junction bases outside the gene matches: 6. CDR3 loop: CASSPQRGGDDTQYF. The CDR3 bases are TGTGCCAGCTCACCCCAGCGGGGGGGCGATGATACGCAGTATTTT.

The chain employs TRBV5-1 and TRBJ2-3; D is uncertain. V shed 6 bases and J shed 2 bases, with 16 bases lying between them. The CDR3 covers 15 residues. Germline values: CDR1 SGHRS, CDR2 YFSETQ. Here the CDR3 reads CASTTTPRFTDTQYF. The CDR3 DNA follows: TGCGCCAGCACCACTACCCCTAGGTTCACAGATACGCAGTATTTT.

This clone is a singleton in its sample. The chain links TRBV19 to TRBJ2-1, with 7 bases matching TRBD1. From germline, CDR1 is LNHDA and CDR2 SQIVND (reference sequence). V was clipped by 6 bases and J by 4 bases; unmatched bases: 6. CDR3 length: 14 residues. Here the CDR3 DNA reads TGTGCCAGTAGCGACAGGGTGGGGTACAATGAGCAGTTCTTC. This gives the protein CASSDRVGYNEQFF. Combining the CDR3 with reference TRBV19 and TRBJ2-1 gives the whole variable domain DGGITQSPKYLFRKEGQNVTLSCEQNLNHDAMYWYRQDPGQGLRLIYYSQIVNDFQKGDIAEGYSVSREKKESFPLTVTSAQKNPTAFYLCASSDRVGYNEQFFGPGTRLTVL.

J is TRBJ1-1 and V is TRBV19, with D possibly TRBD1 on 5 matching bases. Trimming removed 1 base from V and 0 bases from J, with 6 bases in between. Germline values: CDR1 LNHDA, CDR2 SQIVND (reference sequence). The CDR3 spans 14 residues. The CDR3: CASSIGQLNTEAFF. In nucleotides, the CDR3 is TGTGCCAGTAGTATAGGACAGTTGAACACTGAAGCTTTCTTT.

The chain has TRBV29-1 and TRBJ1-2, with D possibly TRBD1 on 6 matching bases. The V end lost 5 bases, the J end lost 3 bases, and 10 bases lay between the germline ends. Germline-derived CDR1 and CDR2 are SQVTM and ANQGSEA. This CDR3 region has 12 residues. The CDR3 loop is CSVTRQDYGYTF. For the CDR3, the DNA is TGCAGCGTTACCCGACAGGACTATGGCTACACCTTC.

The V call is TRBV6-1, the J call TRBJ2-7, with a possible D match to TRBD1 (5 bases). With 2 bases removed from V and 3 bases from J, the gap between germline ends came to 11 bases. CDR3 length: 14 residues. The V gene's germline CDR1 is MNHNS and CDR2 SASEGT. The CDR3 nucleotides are TGTGCCAGCAGTGAATTGGACATAGGCTACGAGCAGTACGTC. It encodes CASSELDIGYEQYV.

The CDR3 sequence: CASSFRSLSTDTQYF. The CDR3 bases are TGCGCCAGCAGCTTCCGCAGTCTGAGCACAGATACGCAGTATTTT. The J gene is TRBJ2-3, the V gene TRBV5-1; D gene uncertain. V was trimmed by 2 bases and J by 0 bases, leaving 10 bases between them. Germline lookup yields CDR1 SGHRS and CDR2 YFSETQ. This CDR3 has 15 amino acids.

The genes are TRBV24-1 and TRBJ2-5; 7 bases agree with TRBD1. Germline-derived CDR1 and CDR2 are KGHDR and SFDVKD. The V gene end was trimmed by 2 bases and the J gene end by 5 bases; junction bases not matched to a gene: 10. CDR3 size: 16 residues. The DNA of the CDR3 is TGTGCCACCAGTGATTCATCACGGACAGGACGGGAGACCCAGTACTTC. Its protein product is CATSDSSRTGRETQYF.

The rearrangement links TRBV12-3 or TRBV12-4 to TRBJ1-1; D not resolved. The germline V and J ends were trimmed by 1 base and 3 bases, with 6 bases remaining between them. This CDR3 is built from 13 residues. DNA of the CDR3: TGTGCCAGCAGTTTAGTGGCGGACACTGAAGCTTTCTTT. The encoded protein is CASSLVADTEAFF.

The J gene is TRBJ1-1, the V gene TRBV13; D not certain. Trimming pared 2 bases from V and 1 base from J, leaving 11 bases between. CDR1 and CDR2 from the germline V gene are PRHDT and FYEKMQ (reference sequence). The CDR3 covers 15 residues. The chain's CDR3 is CASSLFGGKNTEAFF. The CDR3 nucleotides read TGTGCCAGCAGCTTATTTGGCGGGAAGAACACTGAAGCTTTCTTT.

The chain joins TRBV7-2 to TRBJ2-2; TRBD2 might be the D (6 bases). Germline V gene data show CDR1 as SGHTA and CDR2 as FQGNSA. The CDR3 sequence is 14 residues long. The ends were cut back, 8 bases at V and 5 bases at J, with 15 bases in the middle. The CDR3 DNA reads TGTGCCAGCGGTAAAGGCGGGGCAACCGGGGAGCTGTTTTTT. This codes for CASGKGGATGELFF.

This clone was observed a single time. The CDR3, as DNA: TGTGCCAGCAGCATCCCCGGTGTTAGAGGTGAGACCCAGTACTTC. This sequence encodes CASSIPGVRGETQYF. The chain has TRBV5-6 and TRBJ2-5, with D unresolved. Trimming cost V 4 bases and J 5 bases, with 18 bases left between them. From germline, CDR1 is SGHDT and CDR2 YYEEEE. The CDR3 contains 15 residues. The whole variable domain, filled in from reference TRBV5-6 and TRBJ2-5, reads DAGVTQSPTHLIKTRGQQVTLRCSPKSGHDTVSWYQQALGQGPQFIFQYYEEEERQRGNFPDRFSGHQFPNYSSELNVNALLLGDSALYLCASSIPGVRGETQYFGPGTRLLVL.

The CDR3 coding sequence is TGTGCCAGCAGCGGACAGGGGGATTATGGCTACACCTTC. It yields the protein CASSGQGDYGYTF. The genes are TRBV27 and TRBJ1-2; TRBD1 agrees at 10 bases. CDR3 length: 13 amino acids. From germline, CDR1 is MNHEY and CDR2 SMNVEV (reference sequence). Trimming at V came to 6 bases and at J to 5 bases, leaving 3 bases not matched to a gene.

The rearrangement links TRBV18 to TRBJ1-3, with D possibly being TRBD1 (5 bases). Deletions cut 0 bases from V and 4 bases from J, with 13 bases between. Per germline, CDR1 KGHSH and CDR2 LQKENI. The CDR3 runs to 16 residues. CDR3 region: CASSPPERGAGNTIYF. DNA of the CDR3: TGTGCCAGCTCACCACCTGAAAGGGGCGCGGGAAACACCATATATTTT.